The 5 T cell receptor beta chains in this list originate from one sample, sequenced in a study of shared clonotypes between healthy human individuals. Naive CD8 populations comprised CD45RO-negative cells positively selected for CCR7, excluding terminally differentiated effector memory CD45RA+ cells. Here immunoSEQ multiplex PCR was the method, and the copy in TCRdb shows in-frame clones only, minus some. The data show a few million clones, roughly 93% seen once. Source material: naive CD8+ T cells from PBMCs. The receptors originated from a man aged 18 to 35 in good health. Some clones in this sample may be carry-over from other donors' samples.

V usage is TRBV28 and J usage is TRBJ1-2; D is undetermined. Deletions cut 2 bases from V and 0 bases from J, with 16 bases between. CDR1 MDHEN and CDR2 SYDVKM come from the germline V gene. This CDR3 has 17 amino acids. The CDR3 DNA follows: TGTGCCAGCAGTTTAGCACAGTATATTATAACTAACTATGGCTACACCTTC. Its protein product is CASSLAQYIITNYGYTF.

The chain uses TRBV29-1 and TRBJ2-1, with 10 bases that match TRBD2. V shed 5 bases and J 4 bases; nucleotides not matched to a gene: 2. The CDR3 totals 13 residues. Germline CDR1 SQVTM, CDR2 ANQGSEA. CDR3 DNA sequence: TGCAGCGTTCTAGCGGGAGCTTACAATGAGCAGTTCTTC. It translates to CSVLAGAYNEQFF.

V gene TRBV7-9 combines with J gene TRBJ1-2; D is uncertain. Germline V gene data show CDR1 as SEHNR and CDR2 as FQNEAQ (reference sequence). V gave up 4 bases and J gave up 6 bases, with 3 bases separating them. The CDR3 runs 10 residues. CDR3 nucleotide sequence: TGTGCCAGCAGCTATAATGGCTACACCTTC. Encoded protein: CASSYNGYTF.

This clone showed up just once. This chain links TRBV7-9 with TRBJ2-5; tentative D call: TRBD1 (5 bases). The CDR3 contains 14 residues. The ends were cut back, 5 bases at V and 5 bases at J, with 15 bases in the middle. Germline loops: CDR1 SEHNR, CDR2 FQNEAQ (reference sequence). This CDR3 is CASSTSGMGETQYF. The CDR3 DNA reads as TGTGCCAGCAGCACCTCAGGGATGGGGGAGACCCAGTACTTC. The full variable domain, rest sourced from reference TRBV7-9 and TRBJ2-5, is DTGVSQNPRHKITKRGQNVTFRCDPISEHNRLYWYRQTLGQGPEFLTYFQNEAQLEKSRLLSDRFSAERPKGSFSTLEIQRTEQGDSAMYLCASSTSGMGETQYFGPGTRLLVL.

The chain has TRBV27 and TRBJ1-1, with D possibly matching TRBD1 (5 bases). The germline CDR1 and CDR2 sequences are MNHEY and SMNVEV (reference sequence). V was trimmed by 5 bases and J by 1 base, leaving 14 bases between them. The CDR3 covers 15 residues. The CDR3 region has the DNA TGTGCCAGCAGTACGCTGGGACGGCCGAACACTGAAGCTTTCTTT. The encoded protein is CASSTLGRPNTEAFF.